Listed here are 20 T cell receptor beta chains from one sample, sequenced in a study of blood T cell repertoires in COVID-19. The assay was immunoSEQ multiplex PCR, and TCRdb's table has in-frame clones only and misses some. The data hold about 190,000 clones, with approximately 86% observed a single time. Specimen: PBMCs or T cells enriched from blood (not recorded which). All receptors derive from a woman aged 40 to 50 in a cohort exposed to, infected with or recovered from COVID-19 (not recorded which).

This clone was picked up one time. J is TRBJ2-5 and V is TRBV9, with 12 bases that match TRBD2. The CDR3 contains 16 residues. Germline V gene lookup returns CDR1 SGDLS and CDR2 YYNGEE. With 4 bases clipped from V and 3 bases from J, the junction kept 7 bases outside the gene matches. The CDR3 loop reads CASSHRPSGGEETQYF. For the CDR3, the DNA is TGTGCCAGCAGCCATCGCCCTAGCGGGGGGGAAGAGACCCAGTACTTC.

The chain links TRBV5-6 to TRBJ2-1; 7 positions match TRBD1. The CDR3 is 15 residues long. V trimming: 1 base; J trimming: 2 bases; junction bases outside the gene matches: 3. Germline V CDR1 and CDR2: SGHDT, YYEEEE. CDR3 nucleotides: TGTGCCAGCAGCTTGAGGACAGGCACCTACAATGAGCAGTTCTTC. Translation gives CASSLRTGTYNEQFF.

J is TRBJ2-1 and V is TRBV30; 12 bases match TRBD2. There are 15 residues in the CDR3. Germline assignment: CDR1 GTSNPN and CDR2 SVGIG (reference sequence). J lost 9 bases, V lost 2 bases, and 8 bases had no gene match. CDR3 nucleotide sequence: TGTGCCTGGAGTACCCGGACTAGCGGGACCACTGAGCAGTTCTTC. As protein: CAWSTRTSGTTEQFF.

This clone occurred once. V is TRBV2 and J is TRBJ2-4; D perhaps matches TRBD2 (5 bases). This CDR3 spans 16 amino acids. The germline V gene encodes CDR1 SNHLY and CDR2 FYNNEI. Between the trimmed V and J ends, which lost 6 bases and 0 bases, there was a span of 15 bases. In DNA form, the CDR3 reads TGTGCCAGCAGCCTCACGGGAAATCTAGCCAAAAACATTCAGTACTTC. Protein product: CASSLTGNLAKNIQYF.

There are a few counts of this clone. The chain recombines TRBV5-1 with TRBJ2-2; TRBD2 agrees at 8 bases. CDR1 and CDR2 (germline): SGHRS, YFSETQ. The CDR3 is 15 residues long. Trimming took 1 base from V and 6 from J; bases not matched to a gene: 5. The CDR3 sequence is CASSLREGRSGELFF. In DNA form, the CDR3 reads TGCGCCAGCAGCTTGCGGGAGGGGAGATCCGGGGAGCTGTTTTTT.

This sequence joins TRBV2 and TRBJ2-5, with D possibly being TRBD2 (6 bases). CDR1 and CDR2 (germline): SNHLY, FYNNEI. V was shortened by 6 bases and J by 5 bases, with 10 bases between the two germline ends. CDR3 length equals 12 residues. CDR3 loop: CASRRGMETQYF. DNA of the CDR3: TGTGCCAGCAGGCGGGGAATGGAGACCCAGTACTTC.

The rearrangement joins TRBV5-1 to TRBJ2-1, with TRBD2 identical over 8 bases. The trim removed 0 bases at V and 3 bases at J, leaving 8 bases unmatched. This CDR3 contains 17 residues. Germline V gene sequence: CDR1 SGHRS, CDR2 YFSETQ. For the CDR3, the DNA is TGCGCCAGCAGCTTGGCCGTGGTAGCGGGATACTACAATGAGCAGTTCTTC. It specifies CASSLAVVAGYYNEQFF.

The chain employs TRBV4-1 and TRBJ1-6, with unresolved D. The CDR3 length is 14 residues. CDR1 and CDR2 (germline): MGHRA, YSYEKL. V gave up 4 bases and J gave up 9 bases, with 13 bases separating them. CDR3 nucleotides: TGCGCCAGCAGCCGCCGGTCTCCGGGTTCACCCCTCCACTTT. It translates to CASSRRSPGSPLHF.

The gene calls are TRBV6-2 or TRBV6-3 and TRBJ1-6, with 7 bases identical to TRBD1. Germline loops: CDR1 MNHEY, CDR2 SVGEGT. This CDR3 spans 15 amino acids. J was trimmed by 10 bases and V by 7 bases; bases with no gene match: 13. This CDR3 reads CASTPEGASGSPLHF. In DNA, the CDR3 is TGTGCCAGCACCCCAGAGGGGGCTTCTGGATCACCCCTCCACTTT.

The rearrangement uses TRBV5-1 and TRBJ1-1; D is undetermined. The germline V and J ends were trimmed by 4 bases and 4 bases, with 14 bases remaining between them. Germline lookup yields CDR1 SGHRS and CDR2 YFSETQ. The CDR3 has 14 residues. For the CDR3, the DNA is TGCGCCAGCAGCCCCCGGCGGACTGGCACTGAAGCTTTCTTT. Translating it yields CASSPRRTGTEAFF.

The chain uses TRBV24-1 and TRBJ2-5; 11 nucleotides agree with TRBD1. V shed 5 bases, J shed 5 bases, and the junction held 9 bases outside the gene matches. In germline, CDR1 is KGHDR, CDR2 SFDVKD. The length of the CDR3 is 16 residues. The CDR3: CATSAQGQGAMETQYF. The CDR3 DNA reads TGTGCCACCAGTGCCCAAGGACAGGGGGCGATGGAGACCCAGTACTTC.

The chain links TRBV10-3 to TRBJ1-2; possible D gene TRBD1, 6 bases. The CDR3 sequence is 13 residues long. CDR1 and CDR2 (germline): ENHRY, SYGVKD. V was cut by 6 bases and J by 4 bases, with 12 bases left in between. In DNA, the CDR3 is TGTGCCATCAGGGACAGTCACGGCTATGGCTACACCTTC. Translated: CAIRDSHGYGYTF.

This clone was seen a handful of times. The chain has TRBV5-1 and TRBJ1-2; TRBD1 matches at 8 bases. Per germline, CDR1 SGHRS and CDR2 YFSETQ. After removal of 4 bases from V and 4 bases from J, the junction contained 6 bases not matched to a gene. CDR3 size: 14 residues. DNA of the CDR3: TGCGCCAGCAGCCCAGGGGGCCATTTCTATGGCTACACCTTC. Protein product: CASSPGGHFYGYTF.

The rearrangement joins TRBV6-4 to TRBJ2-1, with D perhaps TRBD1 (7 bases). The V gene's germline CDR1 is MRHNA and CDR2 SNTAGT. V was pared by 3 bases and J by 8 bases, with 14 bases between. This CDR3 has 14 residues. The CDR3 DNA reads as TGTGCCAGCAGTGAGTCAGGGGGGCCGGATGAGCAGTTCTTC. Translation gives CASSESGGPDEQFF.

This chain joins TRBV7-9 and TRBJ2-1; possible D gene TRBD2, 5 bases. The V end was cut by 0 bases, the J end by 8 bases, with 17 bases between. The CDR3 is made up of 16 amino acids. CDR1 is SEHNR and CDR2 is FQNEAQ in the germline V gene (reference sequence). The CDR3 spells CASSLARLLADDEQFF. CDR3 nucleotide sequence: TGTGCCAGCAGCTTAGCGAGACTACTTGCGGACGATGAGCAGTTCTTC.

The chain recombines TRBV28 with TRBJ1-1; 8 positions match TRBD1. The CDR3 has 13 amino acids. Trimming took 5 bases from V and 1 from J; bases not matched to a gene: 0. The germline V gene has CDR1 MDHEN and CDR2 SYDVKM. The CDR3 loop is CASSDRGNTEAFF. The CDR3 DNA is TGTGCCAGCAGTGACAGGGGGAACACTGAAGCTTTCTTT. Full variable domain (remainder filled in from reference TRBV28 and TRBJ1-1): DVKVTQSSRYLVKRTGEKVFLECVQDMDHENMFWYRQDPGLGLRLIYFSYDVKMKEKGDIPEGYSVSREKKERFSLILESASTNQTSMYLCASSDRGNTEAFFGQGTRLTVV.

The V call is TRBV5-1, the J call TRBJ2-5; maybe TRBD1 (6 bases). Germline lookup yields CDR1 SGHRS and CDR2 YFSETQ. This CDR3 contains 15 residues. V dropped 0 bases and J dropped 6 bases, with 15 bases sitting between them. The CDR3 bases are TGCGCCAGCAGCTTGGAGGACAGCAAGGGAAAGACCCAGTACTTC. It is translated as CASSLEDSKGKTQYF. The full variable domain, completed using reference TRBV5-1 and TRBJ2-5, is KAGVTQTPRYLIKTRGQQVTLSCSPISGHRSVSWYQQTPGQGLQFLFEYFSETQRNKGNFPGRFSGRQFSNSRSEMNVSTLELGDSALYLCASSLEDSKGKTQYFGPGTRLLVL.

The V call is TRBV7-2, the J call TRBJ2-7; D is perhaps TRBD2 (6 bases). CDR1 is SGHTA and CDR2 is FQGNSA in the germline V gene. The CDR3 has 15 residues. Trimming stripped 2 bases from V and 2 bases from J, with 13 bases between. The CDR3 sequence: CASSLIGSEPYEQYF. The CDR3, as DNA: TGTGCCAGCAGCTTAATCGGGAGCGAGCCCTACGAGCAGTACTTC.

This rearrangement joins TRBV28 to TRBJ2-3; a possible D gene is TRBD1 (5 bases). The V gene's germline CDR1 is MDHEN and CDR2 SYDVKM. The CDR3 sequence is 13 residues long. Trimming stripped 6 bases from V and 3 bases from J, with 10 bases between. The CDR3 DNA is TGTGCCAGCAGCTATGGGGCTACAGATACGCAGTATTTT. The encoded protein is CASSYGATDTQYF.

This clone was counted a few times. The chain joins TRBV27 to TRBJ2-3; TRBD2 aligns across 8 bases. Trimming took 2 bases from V and 4 from J; bases not matched to a gene: 5. This CDR3 region has 15 residues. Per the germline V gene, CDR1 is MNHEY and CDR2 is SMNVEV (reference sequence). The CDR3 region is CASSLAGGAPDTQYF. Written as DNA, the CDR3 is TGTGCCAGCAGTTTAGCGGGGGGCGCCCCAGATACGCAGTATTTT.